Listed below are T cell receptor beta chains from one sample, sequenced in a study of cytomegalovirus exposure and HLA in healthy donors. The repertoire was sequenced with immunoSEQ multiplex PCR; TCRdb's copy has only in-frame clones and lacks some. Altogether 90,000 to 130,000 clones are present, around 86% being singletons, with the ten largest covering around 1.9%. The sample comprised PBMCs. These receptors all come from a middle-aged man in good health and CMV-seronegative. The CDR3 runs from the conserved cysteine through the conserved F or W. A D gene is named only where the DNA matches it firmly. Not all rows give a size; the values are once, few, many and, for expanded clones, a class.

v_call: TRBV5-1
j_call: TRBJ2-2
clone_size: .
d_call: TRBD1
cdr3_nt: TGCGCCAGCAGCCCTGGGACAGGATCCACCGGGGAGCTGTTTTTT
cdr3_aa: CASSPGTGSTGELFF

v_call: TRBV6-6
j_call: TRBJ1-1
clone_size: .
d_call: .
cdr3_nt: TGTGCCAGCAGTTCCCTCCTCCAGGGTATCGGCACTGAAGCTTTCTTT
cdr3_aa: CASSSLLQGIGTEAFF

v_call: TRBV4-1
j_call: TRBJ1-5
clone_size: few
d_call: TRBD1
cdr3_nt: TGCGCCAGCAGCCGGAACCCGGGACAGGGGTTTGAGCCCCAGCATTTT
cdr3_aa: CASSRNPGQGFEPQHF

v_call: TRBV11-1
j_call: TRBJ2-2
clone_size: .
d_call: TRBD2
cdr3_nt: TGTGCCAGCACCCGACCTAGCGGCTCGAACACCGGGGAGCTGTTTTTT
cdr3_aa: CASTRPSGSNTGELFF

v_call: TRBV6-5
j_call: TRBJ1-2
clone_size: .
d_call: TRBD1
cdr3_nt: TGTGCCAGCAGCAAACAGGGGGCGTTTGGCGGCTACACCTTC
cdr3_aa: CASSKQGAFGGYTF

v_call: TRBV2
j_call: TRBJ2-1
clone_size: .
d_call: .
cdr3_nt: TGTGCCAGCATGTTGGGCCTACAGTTCTTC
cdr3_aa: CASMLGLQFF

v_call: TRBV19
j_call: TRBJ2-5
clone_size: .
d_call: .
cdr3_nt: TGTGCCAGTAGTATAGGCCTCTCCAGCGACCAAGAGACCCAGTACTTC
cdr3_aa: CASSIGLSSDQETQYF

v_call: TRBV7-2
j_call: TRBJ1-6
clone_size: .
d_call: .
cdr3_nt: TGTGCCAGCAGCCCGGGCCCTGGAGGGGTCTCCTATAATTCACCCCTCCACTTT
cdr3_aa: CASSPGPGGVSYNSPLHF

v_call: TRBV28
j_call: TRBJ1-5
clone_size: .
d_call: .
cdr3_nt: TGTGCCAGCAGTCCCCGACAGCCCAATCAGCCCCAGCATTTT
cdr3_aa: CASSPRQPNQPQHF

v_call: TRBV7-6
j_call: TRBJ2-1
clone_size: .
d_call: .
cdr3_nt: TGTGCCAGCACCGGAAGAGGACCACAGGATGGTGAGCAGTTCTTC
cdr3_aa: CASTGRGPQDGEQFF

v_call: TRBV7-9
j_call: TRBJ1-5
clone_size: .
d_call: TRBD1
cdr3_nt: TGTGCCAGCAGCTTCGCTAGCGGGACAGACAATCAGCCCCAGCATTTT
cdr3_aa: CASSFASGTDNQPQHF

v_call: TRBV7-2
j_call: TRBJ1-2
clone_size: .
d_call: .
cdr3_nt: TGTGCCAGCAGCTCGACATCGACCAGCTATGGCTACACCTTC
cdr3_aa: CASSSTSTSYGYTF

v_call: TRBV7-8
j_call: TRBJ1-5
clone_size: .
d_call: .
cdr3_nt: TGTGCCAGCAGCCTCAAATGGGGAGGGGATAGCAATCAGCCCCAGCATTTT
cdr3_aa: CASSLKWGGDSNQPQHF

v_call: TRBV5-4
j_call: TRBJ1-5
clone_size: .
d_call: TRBD1
cdr3_nt: TGTGCCAGCAGCTTAGGGGGCAGAGCGGATCAGCCCCAGCATTTT
cdr3_aa: CASSLGGRADQPQHF

v_call: TRBV5-6
j_call: TRBJ1-2
clone_size: .
d_call: TRBD1
cdr3_nt: TGTGCCAGCAGCCAACTACCTCGACAGGGCCTCTATGGCTACACCTTC
cdr3_aa: CASSQLPRQGLYGYTF

v_call: TRBV27
j_call: TRBJ1-1
clone_size: .
d_call: .
cdr3_nt: TGTGCCAGCAGTGTAGAGAGGAACACTGAAGCTTTCTTT
cdr3_aa: CASSVERNTEAFF

v_call: TRBV10-3
j_call: TRBJ2-7
clone_size: once
d_call: .
cdr3_nt: TGTGCCATCAGTGAGTCGGGAAGGGGCTACGAGCAGTACTTC
cdr3_aa: CAISESGRGYEQYF

v_call: TRBV6-5
j_call: TRBJ1-1
clone_size: .
d_call: .
cdr3_nt: TGTGCCAGCAGTTATACTGGTAGGAACACTGAAGCTTTCTTT
cdr3_aa: CASSYTGRNTEAFF

v_call: TRBV9
j_call: TRBJ1-5
clone_size: .
d_call: TRBD1
cdr3_nt: TGTGCCAGCAGCGGGACAGGGGACCTACATCAGCCCCAGCATTTT
cdr3_aa: CASSGTGDLHQPQHF

v_call: TRBV6-5
j_call: TRBJ2-3
clone_size: .
d_call: .
cdr3_nt: TGTGCCAGCAGAGCAACGGTCGTCGATACGCAGTATTTT
cdr3_aa: CASRATVVDTQYF

v_call: TRBV7-9
j_call: TRBJ2-2
clone_size: .
d_call: .
cdr3_nt: TGTGCCAGCAGAGCGGGGGAGCTGTTTTTT
cdr3_aa: CASRAGELFF

v_call: TRBV5-1
j_call: TRBJ1-2
clone_size: .
d_call: .
cdr3_nt: TGCGCCAGCAGCTTCGACGGGTTTGGCTACACCTTC
cdr3_aa: CASSFDGFGYTF

v_call: TRBV7-2
j_call: TRBJ2-5
clone_size: .
d_call: .
cdr3_nt: TGTGCCAGCAGCTTCTCAGGAAGGGGCCAGTACTTC
cdr3_aa: CASSFSGRGQYF

v_call: TRBV5-6
j_call: TRBJ1-3
clone_size: .
d_call: .
cdr3_nt: TGTGCCAGCAGCCGGTGGTGGGGCGAAGTTGGAAACACCATATATTTT
cdr3_aa: CASSRWWGEVGNTIYF

v_call: TRBV5-1
j_call: TRBJ2-1
clone_size: medium-sized
d_call: TRBD1
cdr3_nt: TGCGCCAGCAGCTCCTGGGACAGGGTAATTGAGCAGTTCTTC
cdr3_aa: CASSSWDRVIEQFF

v_call: TRBV6-6
j_call: TRBJ2-5
clone_size: .
d_call: TRBD1
cdr3_nt: TGTGCCAGCAGTTGGAGACAGGGGGCCGTACGAGAGACCCAGTACTTC
cdr3_aa: CASSWRQGAVRETQYF

v_call: TRBV2
j_call: TRBJ1-5
clone_size: .
d_call: .
cdr3_nt: TGTGCCAGCAGCTTAACAGGGCCTGGGGAGCCCCAGCATTTT
cdr3_aa: CASSLTGPGEPQHF

v_call: TRBV7-9
j_call: TRBJ1-4
clone_size: .
d_call: TRBD1
cdr3_nt: TGTGCCAGCAGCTATTCAACAGGGGAAAGCGAAAAACTGTTTTTT
cdr3_aa: CASSYSTGESEKLFF

v_call: TRBV28
j_call: TRBJ1-6
clone_size: .
d_call: .
cdr3_nt: TGTGCCAGCAGTTCAAGGGGGAATAATTCACCCCTCCACTTT
cdr3_aa: CASSSRGNNSPLHF

v_call: TRBV21-1
j_call: TRBJ1-5
clone_size: few
d_call: .
cdr3_nt: TGTGCCAGCAGCAGGGGACTCAATCAGCCCCAGCATTTT
cdr3_aa: CASSRGLNQPQHF

v_call: TRBV30
j_call: TRBJ2-7
clone_size: .
d_call: .
cdr3_nt: TGTGCCTGGAGTGTTGGGGCAGCACTTACCTACGAGCAGTACTTC
cdr3_aa: CAWSVGAALTYEQYF

v_call: TRBV28
j_call: TRBJ2-2
clone_size: .
d_call: TRBD1
cdr3_nt: TGTGCCAGCAGTTTATGGGGGGACAGAGTTTACACCGGGGAGCTGTTTTTT
cdr3_aa: CASSLWGDRVYTGELFF

v_call: TRBV7-2
j_call: TRBJ1-1
clone_size: few
d_call: .
cdr3_nt: TGTGCCAGCAGCACCGACAGAGAAGCTTTCTTT
cdr3_aa: CASSTDREAFF

v_call: TRBV4-2
j_call: TRBJ2-3
clone_size: .
d_call: TRBD2
cdr3_nt: TGTGCCAGCAGCCAAGGTGCTAGCGGAACTAGCACAGATACGCAGTATTTT
cdr3_aa: CASSQGASGTSTDTQYF

v_call: TRBV6-4
j_call: TRBJ2-5
clone_size: .
d_call: TRBD2
cdr3_nt: TGTGCCAGCAGTCGGTCGGGGGGACCGGAAGAGACCCAGTACTTC
cdr3_aa: CASSRSGGPEETQYF

v_call: TRBV2
j_call: TRBJ2-1
clone_size: .
d_call: .
cdr3_nt: TGTGCCAGCACTCCCTCCCGGCAGGGGACATTTGATGAGCAGTTCTTC
cdr3_aa: CASTPSRQGTFDEQFF

v_call: TRBV7-2
j_call: TRBJ1-2
clone_size: .
d_call: TRBD1
cdr3_nt: TGTGCCAGCAGCCCCGGGACAGGGGGTAACTATGGCTACACCTTC
cdr3_aa: CASSPGTGGNYGYTF

v_call: TRBV5-1
j_call: TRBJ2-3
clone_size: .
d_call: .
cdr3_nt: TGCGCCAGCAGCTTGGGTGGGGCGCTCACAGATACGCAGTATTTT
cdr3_aa: CASSLGGALTDTQYF

v_call: TRBV5-1
j_call: TRBJ1-1
clone_size: .
d_call: TRBD1
cdr3_nt: TGCGCCAGCAGCCGCGGACAGGGAAGATCACGGACTGAAGCTTTCTTT
cdr3_aa: CASSRGQGRSRTEAFF

v_call: TRBV5-1
j_call: TRBJ2-7
clone_size: once
d_call: .
cdr3_nt: TGCGCCAGCAGCTTGAATCGAGGGCCCTACGAGCAGTACTTC
cdr3_aa: CASSLNRGPYEQYF

v_call: TRBV6-1
j_call: TRBJ2-7
clone_size: .
d_call: .
cdr3_nt: TGCGCCAGTGCGGTTTACTACGAGCAGTACTTC
cdr3_aa: CASAVYYEQYF

v_call: TRBV27
j_call: TRBJ2-3
clone_size: .
d_call: TRBD2
cdr3_nt: TGTGCCAGCAGACTCTATAGCGGGGGTTCCCCAGATACGCAGTATTTT
cdr3_aa: CASRLYSGGSPDTQYF

v_call: TRBV5-1
j_call: TRBJ2-2
clone_size: .
d_call: .
cdr3_nt: TGCGCCAGCAGCCTGAGCTTGACTAAAGAATGGTCTGAGGGTATGCTGTTTTTT
cdr3_aa: CASSLSLTKEWSEGMLFF

v_call: TRBV4-1
j_call: TRBJ2-2
clone_size: .
d_call: .
cdr3_nt: TGCGCCAGCAGCGCCCGCCAGGGGACCGGGGAGCTGTTTTTT
cdr3_aa: CASSARQGTGELFF

v_call: TRBV7-8
j_call: TRBJ1-5
clone_size: .
d_call: .
cdr3_nt: TGTGCCAGCAGCTTAGGAGTCGGTCAGCCCCAGCATTTT
cdr3_aa: CASSLGVGQPQHF

v_call: TRBV5-1
j_call: TRBJ1-3
clone_size: once
d_call: TRBD1
cdr3_nt: TGCGCCAGCAGCTCGGGGGACAGCCGCTCTGGAAACACCATATATTTT
cdr3_aa: CASSSGDSRSGNTIYF